This T cell receptor beta chain was sequenced during a study of cytomegalovirus exposure and HLA in healthy donors listed by TCRdb under 2017. For the wider study: An earlier analysis of approximately 640 of the donors reported about 250 Gb of sequence data and around 120 million unique TCR beta sequences from 150 million to 200 million T cells. Typing coverage varied by locus: roughly 620-640 donors for A, B, C, DRB1 and DQB1; under 550 for DQA1; approximately 610 for DPA1; roughly 450 for DPB1. Rather than using new phenotypic data, the later analysis identified candidate immune exposures from TCR beta sequences and from how often those sequences occurred across donors. A handful of DR-DQ haplotypes were treated as single units for association and clustering because of strong linkage in the cohort. The study was designed to test whether signatures of past pathogen exposure could be identified by cataloging public T cell receptors. Across about 370 genotyped donors of the cohort, an average of roughly 200,000 unique TCR beta nucleotide sequences per donor were sequenced, and roughly 17% of those sequences were non-productive. In addition to the first cohort of 500 to 850 subjects, a separate validation cohort of 120 different subjects was used. The study used immunosequencing to profile the T cell repertoires of 600 to 850 subjects and linked those repertoires to cytomegalovirus serostatus. To decide whether each TCR beta V gene segment behaved as functional or pseudogenic, an earlier analysis of approximately 600 of the donors relied on high-throughput TCR beta sequencing. In a later genetic analysis, genome-wide SNP genotypes for about 55% of the 666 donors were used, and that subset was treated as a discovery cohort. HLA typing covered class I and class II loci at four-digit resolution. In a later analysis, previously published TCR beta repertoires from 670 or so donors were re-analyzed and high-resolution HLA genotyping was added so that TCR occurrence patterns could be studied. Around 300 gigabases of sequencing data and approximately 80 million unique TCR sequences were included in an early release covering around 650 HLA-typed donors. To predict cytomegalovirus infection status, the study combined high-throughput TCR immunosequencing, statistical association of individual TCRs with disease status, and machine learning. Alongside the repertoire data, information on donor age, sex, ethnicity and CMV serostatus was compiled. All discovery cohort repertoires had been generated on a single sequencing platform. Of the 398 genotyped donors, approximately 83% fell in the genetic ancestry cluster associated with self-reported Caucasian donors. Study-wide findings and limitations: For the cohort, immune exposure information was limited to CMV serostatus. Some IMGT-functional V segments, including TRBV6-2 and TRBV6-3, could not be distinguished by the 87-base-pair reads and were therefore excluded. Assigning TCR associations to individual alleles was difficult when HLA alleles, especially DR and DQ, strongly co-occurred. It was suggested by the authors that the approach could potentially be generalized to other disease states and immunological phenotypes. In a later analysis, several top co-occurrence clusters were reported to appear linked to parvovirus B19, influenza, CMV and Epstein-Barr virus. Across donors, most TCR sequences were observed very rarely, whereas some public TCRs were present in many individuals. According to a later analysis, most CMV-associated TCR beta chains appeared to be HLA-restricted, and the HLA associations seemed to be driven largely by CMV exposure. The presence/absence analyses assumed that sequencing depth was roughly uniform across donors, and that assumption may not be true. Compared with the approximately 700-donor mean, donors in an Asian-associated ancestry cluster had fewer N-insertions in productive TCRs, according to a later genetic analysis. Broadly in line with IMGT annotations, most TCR beta V segments showed up in productive rearrangements about 90% or about 30% of the time in an earlier analysis of some 590 of the donors. A further reported finding was that TCR beta sequences accurately predicted the HLA-A and HLA-B alleles for most subjects in the first cohort. The classifier was reported to diagnose cytomegalovirus status with high specificity and sensitivity in both the original and validation cohorts. Linkage disequilibrium might explain the correlated functional status among segregating V segments, but an unknown experimental factor could not be ruled out. In a later analysis, the rate of TCR association differed among HLA loci, with DRB1 alleles having the most associated TCRs and HLA-C alleles having the fewest. Three of the identified cytomegalovirus-associated TCR beta chains were confirmed in vitro to be specific for cytomegalovirus antigens. Because HLA typing was unavailable for some donors at each locus, only the typed subset was used in association tests. Only TCR beta chains were sequenced in this cohort, and the absence of alpha or paired-chain data limited detectable features. V-gene and J-gene trimming of TCR beta chains was associated with a missense DCLRE1C variant in a later genetic analysis, and the association was replicated in an independent cohort. In a later analysis, some 18,000 TCR beta sequences were associated with specific HLA alleles at a false discovery rate of 0.05. A cluster of highly shared sequence variants was judged likely to represent a technical artifact of the sequencing pipeline. In a later analysis, HLA-associated TCR beta chains showed more clonal expansion and lower generation probabilities than non-associated chains that were equally common. In the study, approximately 160 TCR beta chains were listed as associated with cytomegalovirus. About 15 rarely observed V segments, including chromosome 9 orphons, were excluded from the earlier analysis of several hundred of the donors because counts were too low.

Regarding this clone: The target of this receptor is not known. The input lacks base qualities; no much larger clone sits a single base away.

The cohort was made up of approximately 670 healthy bone marrow donors. Cohort members were all nominally healthy when sampled, although unrecorded immune exposures were likely present. The donor tested CMV seronegative and was one of the 352 seronegative cohort members. Each donor provided a peripheral blood sample, and peripheral blood mononuclear cells were used for TCR beta sequencing. Genomic DNA extraction from the blood cell samples was performed with the Qiagen DNeasy Blood Extraction Kit. The CDR3 contains 16 residues, cysteine and phenylalanine counted. Only CDR3 DNA remains: 48 bases, in frame from the first base. CDR1 and CDR2 (SGDLS, YYNGEE) derive from the germline V gene. The junction shows trimming of 2 bases on V and 6 bases on J, plus 20 bases between the germline ends. Libraries were constructed by the immunoSEQ multiplex PCR assay. The multiplex PCR relied on a mix of 60 forward primers for TCR Vbeta segments and 13 reverse primers for TCR Jbeta segments. A multiplex PCR assay on genomic DNA amplified the CDR3 region of rearranged TCR beta genes. The amplified TCR beta libraries were sequenced on the Illumina HiSeq System as 87-base-pair reads. In the paper's pipeline: Across the 700 or so repertoires, a later analysis counted 80 million or so unique TCR beta chains, 9.5 million to 13 million of which were shared by at least two donors. A nearest-neighbor algorithm error-corrected the raw reads and collapsed the reads into unique sequences, merging closely related sequences to remove PCR and sequencing errors. CDR3 sequences were aligned to IMGT reference sequences to assign V, D and J gene segments. For a sequence to be retained, a match of at least six nucleotides to both a V gene segment and a J gene segment was required. A rearrangement counted as productive if the CDR3 had no stop codons and remained in frame with V and J, and every other rearrangement counted as non-productive. Following IMGT convention, CDR3 was defined as the stretch from the second conserved V-encoded cysteine to the conserved J-encoded phenylalanine. In an earlier analysis of around 640 of the donors, sequences lacking an unambiguous match to a single V gene segment were excluded. In an earlier analysis of a few hundred of the donors, V segments were called functional above 56.7% productive rearrangements and were called segregating when the between-donor standard deviation exceeded 5%. A statistical classification framework was built for diagnosing cytomegalovirus status from the catalog of TCR beta chain sequences. In a later analysis, TCR nucleotide sequences were compared against IMGT/GENE-DB human TR gene sequences so that V and J genes could be assigned. A later analysis assigned CDR3 sequences and most-parsimonious VDJ recombination scenarios with the TCRdist pipeline. A later analysis defined each TCR beta chain by its CDR3 amino acid sequence plus V-gene family, and excluded reads lacking a unique V-gene family. As a way to deal with suspected cross-contamination and a sequencing artifact, a later analysis dropped 450 to 600 nucleotide sequences that were highly shared and had low generation probability. A later analysis calculated a clonal expansion index for each public chain from normalized within-repertoire ranks of inferred template counts. In a later analysis, generation probabilities were computed with a VDJ recombination model fitted to out-of-frame rearrangements, and the resulting probabilities were checked against IGoR. A later analysis scored TCR-TCR, TCR-HLA and TCR-CMV co-occurrence with hypergeometric tests, applying a repertoire-size bias correction to TCR pairs. To estimate false discovery rates, a later analysis permuted the HLA or CMV assignments 20 times. A later analysis grouped co-occurring TCRs with DBSCAN, adding TCRdist sequence similarity when clustering within HLA-allele-positive subsets. Repertoires with fewer than 30,000 or more than 120,000 public chains, plus five repertoires with anomalous nucleotide sharing, were excluded from co-occurrence clustering. The source is immuneACCESS, and TCRdb retained only in-frame sequences with V and J called. Part of the clones is not carried over; for the studies checked, unresolved V genes explain less than half of this, and the remainder is unexplained. V, J and clone size are those of that table, while D and trimming were read from the DNA. In this sample the table shows around 130,000 clones, 65% to 90% of which occur a single time. The leading ten clones occupy around 1.2% of the sample.

The chain is encoded by TRBV9 joined to TRBJ1-1; no D gene can be assigned with confidence. The origin of this receptor is a girl aged 2-10 years in good health and CMV-seronegative. The sample taken for sequencing was PBMCs. The encoded CDR3 is CASSVDATLRIAEAFF. The DNA sequence is given as TGTGCCAGCAGCGTTGATGCGACTCTCCGAATCGCTGAAGCTTTCTTT. Reference TRBV9 and TRBJ1-1 genes cover what lies past the CDR3, so the full variable domain is DSGVTQTPKHLITATGQRVTLRCSPRSGDLSVYWYQQSLDQGLQFLIQYYNGEERAKGNILERFSAQQFPDLHSELNLSSLELGDSALYFCASSVDATLRIAEAFFGQGTRLTVV.